This T cell receptor beta chain was sequenced in a study of OX40 agonist ivuxolimab in advanced cancers. Regarding the complete study: Ivuxolimab was an agonistic, fully human IgG2 monoclonal antibody directed against OX40 (CD134), a costimulatory receptor. Intravenous ivuxolimab was administered to patients every 2 weeks at six dose levels: 0.01, 0.1, 0.3, 1.5, 3 and 10 mg/kg. Of the 50 or so patients in dose escalation, around 20 had hepatocellular carcinoma, approximately 15 had melanoma, 9 had renal cell carcinoma and 9 had head and neck cancer. A male proportion of 82.7% and a mean age of 60 years, ranging from about 20 to 80, were recorded for the dose-escalation cohort. Patients were allowed to have had prior anti-PD-1, anti-PD-L1 or anti-CTLA-4 therapy, and 40% of the dose-escalation patients had been treated with checkpoint inhibitors. Three dose-escalation patients achieved partial responses, one with hepatocellular carcinoma and two with cutaneous melanoma. Peripheral TCRbeta sequencing aimed to test whether ivuxolimab altered TCR sequence diversity and caused clonal T-cell expansion. The monotherapy dose-escalation portion (N = 52 patients) of the phase I ivuxolimab trial is reported in the paper.

The trial excluded patients who had a history of autoimmune disease or who were on systemic immunosuppression. Peripheral blood for TCR sequencing was drawn from every dose cohort at baseline, at cycle 4 day 1 and at cycle 7 day 1. Samples came from an open-label, multicenter, first-in-human phase I dose-escalation trial of ivuxolimab. Adults with locally advanced or metastatic head and neck squamous cell, hepatocellular, melanoma or renal cell carcinoma were enrolled in the trial. Before TCR sequencing, CD4+ and CD8+ T cells were separately sorted from peripheral blood. Study-wide findings and limitations: The antigen specificity of the clonally expanded peripheral T cells was not determined. In the 0.1-3.0 mg/kg groups, partial responders had among the lowest normalized peripheral clonal expansion, particularly in CD8+ T cells. After ivuxolimab, expanded clones were on average more numerous among CD8+ T cells than among CD4+ T cells. Low levels of normalized T-cell clonal expansion were also seen in some patients who did not respond. At doses of 0.1 to 3.0 mg/kg, clonal expansion of both CD4+ and CD8+ T cells in blood was seen between baseline and week 6.

Of note for this clone: Its antigen is currently not known. The record has no base qualities; no much larger clone is one base away.

Taken from cysteine to phenylalanine, the CDR3 has 13 residues. The DNA shown is the 39-base CDR3, in frame from base 1. V is clipped by 0 bases and J by 5 bases, and the sequence between their germline boundaries is 5 bases long. The germline V gene encodes CDR1 SGHNT and CDR2 YENEEA. For sequencing of the TCRbeta CDR3 region, genomic DNA was extracted from the sorted cells. The immunoSEQ Assay was used for sequencing of TCRbeta CDR3 regions. TCRdb retrieved this table from immuneACCESS and kept in-frame rearrangements only. Not all clones are present; in checked studies, unresolved V genes account for under half, and no reason is known for the remainder. For this sample there are approximately 75,000 clones; roughly three quarters appear just once. Of the sample, about 5.7% is held by the ten largest clones.

The rearrangement joined TRBV11-3 to TRBJ2-1; the D segment cannot be called with confidence. The receptor comes from an adult with an advanced solid tumor such as melanoma, head and neck, liver or kidney cancer. Sequences were derived from CD4+ or CD8+ T cells sorted from blood, sampled in a trial of the OX40 agonist ivuxolimab. This receptor carries the CDR3 CASSLEQNNEQFF. In nucleotides, the sequence is TGTGCCAGCAGCTTAGAGCAAAACAATGAGCAGTTCTTC.